These T cell receptor beta chains were read from a single sample in a study of post-analysis software for immune sequencing data. TCRdb reprocessed the PCR reads via MiXCR and lists one record per CDR3 protein. Here the sample spans approximately 660,000 distinct CDR3 sequences, around 60% being singletons. The sequencing input was blood. Receptor source: a girl aged 2 to 10 with multiple sclerosis. Each CDR3 is given with its conserved first and last residue. D genes are given only for firm matches. The size field is filled for only some rows; it gives once, few, many or a size class.

v_gene,j_gene,abundance,d_gene,CDR3nt,CDR3aa
TRBV13,TRBJ1-2,NA,NA,TGTGCCAGCAGCTTAAACCCTGGGACCCACTATGGCTACACCTTC,CASSLNPGTHYGYTF
TRBV5-1,TRBJ2-7,few,TRBD2,TGCGCCAGCAGCTCCGGACTAGCGGGAAGCGACGAGCAGTACTTC,CASSSGLAGSDEQYF
TRBV20-1,TRBJ2-3,NA,NA,TGCAGTGCGGCGCCTCTTTGGGGGACAGATACGCAGTATTTT,CSAAPLWGTDTQYF
TRBV6-1,TRBJ2-1,NA,NA,TGTGCCAGCAGTCTCGCATTAAGGGGGGTAAGGGTCCATGAGCAGTTCTTC,CASSLALRGVRVHEQFF
TRBV6-5,TRBJ2-7,NA,NA,TGTGCCAGCAGTTACCACGAGTGGGGGGCCCAGTACTTC,CASSYHEWGAQYF
TRBV7-2,TRBJ2-1,NA,NA,TGTGCCAGCGAGCTTAGAGGGCTAGCTTATGAGCAGTTCTTC,CASELRGLAYEQFF
TRBV9,TRBJ2-5,NA,NA,TGTGCCAGCAGCCCCTCCAGCGGGTCCCAAGAGACCCAGTACTTC,CASSPSSGSQETQYF
TRBV20-1,TRBJ1-5,NA,TRBD1,TGCAGTGCGATTACAGGGGTCAATCAGCCCCAGCATTTT,CSAITGVNQPQHF
TRBV7-2,TRBJ2-1,NA,NA,TGTGCCAGCAGCCTTGGGAGCGCGGGAAACAATGAGCAGTTCTTC,CASSLGSAGNNEQFF
TRBV29-1,TRBJ2-1,few,TRBD1,TGCAGCGCCCAAACAGGGACAGGGGGTTTCAATGAGCAGTTCTTC,CSAQTGTGGFNEQFF
TRBV15,TRBJ2-5,NA,TRBD1,TGTGCCACCAGCACCAACGACAGGGGGCGAGAGACCCAGTACTTC,CATSTNDRGRETQYF
TRBV10-2,TRBJ2-5,few,NA,TGCGCCAGCAGTTCCCTAGAAAAAGAGACCCAGTACTTC,CASSSLEKETQYF
TRBV29-1,TRBJ2-4,few,TRBD2,TGCAGCGTTGTAGTAGGGAGGGACATTCAGTACTTC,CSVVVGRDIQYF
TRBV6-5,TRBJ2-1,once,NA,TGTGCCAGCAGTTCCGAGCCAGCGGGCTCCTACAATGAGCAGTTCTTC,CASSSEPAGSYNEQFF
TRBV20-1,TRBJ2-7,NA,TRBD1,TGCAGTGTTTCCGGCGACAGGGGACTTCTCTACGAGCAGTACTTC,CSVSGDRGLLYEQYF
TRBV5-1,TRBJ2-7,NA,TRBD1,TGCGCCAGCAGCGTCCGGACAGGGGGACCCTACGAGCAGTACTTC,CASSVRTGGPYEQYF
TRBV4-2,TRBJ2-7,NA,TRBD1,TGTGCCAGCAGCCAAGTCGCCGGACAGGGGCTCTACGAGCAGTACTTC,CASSQVAGQGLYEQYF
TRBV7-2,TRBJ2-5,NA,NA,TGTGCCAGCAGCTTGACAATTCGGGGGGCGTGGAGGGAGCAGTACTTC,CASSLTIRGAWREQYF
TRBV19,TRBJ1-5,NA,TRBD1,TGTGCCAGTAGTATACAGGGACAGGGCAGTCAGCCCCAGCATTTT,CASSIQGQGSQPQHF
TRBV12-3/TRBV12-4,TRBJ1-2,once,TRBD1,TGTGCCAGCAGTAACCGGACAGGAAACTATGGCTACACCTTC,CASSNRTGNYGYTF
TRBV7-2,TRBJ2-3,NA,TRBD2,TGTGCCAGCAGCTTAGGGAGACTAGCGGGGGGGGATACGCAGTATTTT,CASSLGRLAGGDTQYF
TRBV14,TRBJ2-1,NA,NA,TGTGCCAGCAGCCAAGTGGGACTTTACAATGAGCAGTTCTTC,CASSQVGLYNEQFF
TRBV6-1,TRBJ2-5,NA,TRBD1,TGTGCCAGCAGTGAAGAGACAGGGGGCGCAGAGACCCAGTACTTC,CASSEETGGAETQYF
TRBV29-1,TRBJ1-2,NA,NA,TGCAGCGTCCCCCTCGGGAGGGACTATGGCTACACCTTC,CSVPLGRDYGYTF
TRBV10-3,TRBJ2-3,NA,NA,TGTGCCATCAGGGAGATCACTTCTAGCACAGGTACGCAGTATTTT,CAIREITSSTGTQYF
TRBV4-3,TRBJ2-5,NA,TRBD1,TGCGCCAGCAGCCGGAGACAGGGGTCCTTAGAGACCCAGTACTTC,CASSRRQGSLETQYF
TRBV3-1,TRBJ2-3,few,NA,TGTGCCAGCAGGCCTTTCGGGACAGATACGCAGTATTTT,CASRPFGTDTQYF
TRBV6-4,TRBJ2-1,NA,NA,TGTGCCAGCAGTGCCACCGACCCATCGGATGAGCAGTTCTTC,CASSATDPSDEQFF
TRBV15,TRBJ1-1,NA,TRBD1,TGTGCCACCAGCAGAGCTCGGACAGGGGAAGCTTTCTTT,CATSRARTGEAFF
TRBV7-6,TRBJ2-5,NA,TRBD2,TGTGCCAGCAGCTTAAGGGTTGCGGGAGTGGAGACCCAGTACTTC,CASSLRVAGVETQYF
TRBV5-1,TRBJ2-3,few,TRBD2,TGCGCCAGCAAGATACTAGCGGGAGTAGAAGATACGCAGTATTTT,CASKILAGVEDTQYF
TRBV6-1,TRBJ1-1,few,NA,TGTGCCAGCACCCGAGGGTCCCTCGGCACTGAAGCTTTCTTT,CASTRGSLGTEAFF
TRBV12-3/TRBV12-4,TRBJ1-6,few,NA,TGTGCCAGCAGTCCCACCATGGGGGGTAATTCACCCCTCCACTTT,CASSPTMGGNSPLHF
TRBV7-9,TRBJ2-3,NA,NA,TGTGCCAGCAGCCCTACGCCCATGGGTAGCACAGATACGCAGTATTTT,CASSPTPMGSTDTQYF
TRBV12-3/TRBV12-4,TRBJ2-7,NA,NA,TGTGCCAGCAGCCGGGACGACTACGAGCAGTACTTC,CASSRDDYEQYF
TRBV12-3/TRBV12-4,TRBJ2-3,NA,NA,TGTACCAGCACTCGGATTTCAGATACGCAGTATTTT,CTSTRISDTQYF
TRBV20-1,TRBJ1-1,NA,TRBD1,TGCAGAATCTCAGGGGGCGTTTCTGAAGCTTTCTTT,CRISGGVSEAFF